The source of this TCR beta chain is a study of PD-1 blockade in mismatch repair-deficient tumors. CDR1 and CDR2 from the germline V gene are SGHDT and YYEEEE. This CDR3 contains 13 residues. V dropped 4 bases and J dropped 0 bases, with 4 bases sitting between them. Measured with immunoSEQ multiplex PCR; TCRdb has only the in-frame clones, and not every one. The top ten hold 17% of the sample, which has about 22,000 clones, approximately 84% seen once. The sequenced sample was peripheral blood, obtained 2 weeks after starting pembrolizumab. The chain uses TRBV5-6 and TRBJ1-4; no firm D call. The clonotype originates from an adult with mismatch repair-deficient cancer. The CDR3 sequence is CASSAATNEKLFF. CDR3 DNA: TGTGCCAGCAGCGCGGCAACTAATGAAAAACTGTTTTTT.